The next 27 T cell receptor beta chains were all read from a single sample in a study of cytomegalovirus exposure and HLA in healthy donors. The PCR employed 60 Vbeta primers together with 13 Jbeta primers. Some clones are missing from TCRdb's copy, which holds only in-frame ones; the method was immunoSEQ multiplex PCR. Here the sample spans about 190,000 clones, roughly 80% being singletons. Sequenced material: PBMCs. These receptors were collected from a woman between 45 and 60 years old in good health and CMV-seropositive.

The rearrangement links TRBV25-1 to TRBJ1-1; D is unclear. The CDR3 contains 13 residues. Per germline, CDR1 MGHDK and CDR2 SYGVNS. V lost 8 bases, J lost 10 bases, and 20 bases lay in between. CDR3 residues: CASGDLRMRRAFF. The CDR3 region has the DNA TGTGCCAGCGGAGATCTCCGGATGAGGAGAGCTTTCTTT.

The chain combines TRBV2 with TRBJ1-2, with 8 bases identical to TRBD1. The germline V gene has CDR1 SNHLY and CDR2 FYNNEI. With V trimmed by 9 bases and J by 0 bases, 0 bases remained unmatched. The CDR3 is 12 amino acids. Written as DNA, the CDR3 is TGTGCCAGGGGACAGGCTAACTATGGCTACACCTTC. The encoded protein is CARGQANYGYTF.

The chain links TRBV5-4 to TRBJ1-2; D uncertain. Trimming shortened V by 4 bases and J by 4 bases, and 8 bases separated the two germline ends. Germline V lookup: CDR1 SGHNT, CDR2 YYREEE (reference sequence). The CDR3 contains 12 residues. The CDR3 region has the DNA TGTGCCAGCAGCCAGGCAAGCTATGGCTACACCTTC. Protein product: CASSQASYGYTF.

As to this clone: This CDR3 is also generated by other DNA sequences in the sample. V and J are TRBV7-3 and TRBJ2-2, with 7 bases identical to TRBD2. Trimming cost V 1 base and J 4 bases; bases outside gene matches: 12. From germline, CDR1 is SGHTA and CDR2 FQGTGA. The CDR3 spans 18 residues. The CDR3: CASSLRGYEGGGTGELFF. The CDR3 nucleotides are TGTGCCAGCAGCTTAAGGGGTTACGAGGGCGGGGGCACCGGGGAGCTGTTTTTT.

The V gene is TRBV19, the J gene TRBJ2-1, with D possibly being TRBD2 (6 bases). V was trimmed by 3 bases and J by 4 bases, leaving 16 bases between them. CDR1 is LNHDA and CDR2 is SQIVND in the germline V gene (reference sequence). The CDR3 is 16 amino acids. In nucleotides, the CDR3 is TGTGCCAGTAGTATCTCTGGCAGGGAGGAATACAATGAGCAGTTCTTC. Translation: CASSISGREEYNEQFF. The full variable domain, rest sourced from reference TRBV19 and TRBJ2-1, is DGGITQSPKYLFRKEGQNVTLSCEQNLNHDAMYWYRQDPGQGLRLIYYSQIVNDFQKGDIAEGYSVSREKKESFPLTVTSAQKNPTAFYLCASSISGREEYNEQFFGPGTRLTVL.

The chain joins TRBV5-4 to TRBJ2-2; TRBD2 agrees at 9 bases. The germline V gene has CDR1 SGHNT and CDR2 YYREEE (reference sequence). V was pared by 6 bases and J by 1 base, with 10 bases of the junction left unmatched. The CDR3 covers 17 residues. CDR3 nucleotide sequence: TGTGCCAGCAAATCAACTATAGCGGGAGAGAACACCGGGGAGCTGTTTTTT. Amino acid sequence: CASKSTIAGENTGELFF.

The chain carries TRBV11-2 and TRBJ2-3, with a tentative D call TRBD2 (6 bases). Germline V CDR1 and CDR2: SGHAT, FQNNGV. This CDR3 has 16 amino acids. V was trimmed by 5 bases and J by 3 bases, leaving 18 bases between them. CDR3 sequence: CASSPAGGKLTDTQYF. DNA for the CDR3: TGTGCCAGCAGCCCCGCAGGCGGGAAGTTAACAGATACGCAGTATTTT.

This clone has just one count. This rearrangement joins TRBV27 to TRBJ2-7; D possibly corresponds to TRBD1 (6 bases). The CDR3 is 13 amino acids. Trimming removed 6 bases at V and 4 bases at J, with 13 bases between. Germline values: CDR1 MNHEY, CDR2 SMNVEV (reference sequence). CDR3 nucleotides: TGTGCCAGCAGGAGTCCAGGGGCATACGAGCAGTACTTC. Residues: CASRSPGAYEQYF.

CDR3 protein: CASSLNKKPYEQYF. The CDR3 nucleotides read TGTGCCAGCAGCTTAAACAAGAAACCCTACGAGCAGTACTTC. This sequence joins TRBV7-2 and TRBJ2-7, with D uncertain. Trimming removed 2 bases at V and 2 bases at J, with 10 bases between. The CDR3 totals 14 residues. Looked up from germline, CDR1 is SGHTA and CDR2 is FQGNSA.

A remark on this clone: Other DNA sequences in the sample encode the same CDR3. This chain connects TRBV27 to TRBJ1-5; 8 bases are shared with TRBD1. Germline CDR1 MNHEY, CDR2 SMNVEV (reference sequence). CDR3 length: 14 residues. V was clipped by 6 bases and J by 4 bases; unmatched bases: 5. DNA of the CDR3: TGTGCCAGCAGGGGCACAGGGGGTAATCAGCCCCAGCATTTT. The encoded protein is CASRGTGGNQPQHF.

This chain joins TRBV27 and TRBJ2-7, with TRBD1 as a possible D gene (5 bases). The CDR3 is 14 amino acids. V was cut by 3 bases and J by 5 bases, with 14 bases left in between. Germline V lookup: CDR1 MNHEY, CDR2 SMNVEV (reference sequence). The CDR3 loop reads CASSFWSRANEQYF. DNA of the CDR3: TGTGCCAGCAGTTTTTGGTCCAGGGCCAACGAGCAGTACTTC.

The table lists this clone with a count of one. This chain uses TRBV14 with TRBJ2-7; 9 nucleotides match TRBD2. J was trimmed by 2 bases and V by 3 bases; bases with no gene match: 5. CDR3 length: 15 residues. From germline, CDR1 is SGHDN and CDR2 FVKESK. The CDR3 reads CASSQSGGRPYEQYF. The CDR3 region has the DNA TGTGCCAGCAGCCAGAGCGGGGGGCGCCCCTACGAGCAGTACTTC.

The chain links TRBV5-1 to TRBJ1-1, with D possibly being TRBD1 (6 bases). Between the trimmed V and J ends, which lost 0 bases and 6 bases, there was a span of 12 bases. Germline V gene sequence: CDR1 SGHRS, CDR2 YFSETQ. The CDR3 loop spans 14 amino acids. The CDR3 protein is CASSLEGVFAEAFF. CDR3 coding DNA: TGCGCCAGCAGCTTGGAGGGGGTGTTTGCTGAAGCTTTCTTT. Full variable domain (remainder filled in from reference TRBV5-1 and TRBJ1-1): KAGVTQTPRYLIKTRGQQVTLSCSPISGHRSVSWYQQTPGQGLQFLFEYFSETQRNKGNFPGRFSGRQFSNSRSEMNVSTLELGDSALYLCASSLEGVFAEAFFGQGTRLTVV.

Worth noting for this clone: Other DNA sequences in the sample encode the same CDR3. The V gene is TRBV27, the J gene TRBJ2-7, with 9 bases lining up with TRBD1. Germline CDR1 MNHEY, CDR2 SMNVEV (reference sequence). This CDR3 region has 13 residues. J was trimmed by 7 bases and V by 5 bases; bases with no gene match: 6. CDR3: CASSMGQGREQYF. In DNA form, the CDR3 reads TGTGCCAGCAGTATGGGACAGGGTCGAGAGCAGTACTTC.

The rearrangement joins TRBV6-1 to TRBJ2-1; 9 bases are shared with TRBD2. Germline CDR1 and CDR2: MNHNS and SASEGT. With V trimmed by 5 bases and J by 8 bases, 7 bases remained unmatched. There are 14 residues in the CDR3. The CDR3 nucleotides are TGTGCCAGCAGTTATGGTAGCGGGGGCTATGAGCAGTTCTTC. Its translation: CASSYGSGGYEQFF.

The rearrangement links TRBV6-6 to TRBJ1-6, with D possibly being TRBD1 (5 bases). The V gene's germline CDR1 is MNHNY and CDR2 SVGAGI (reference sequence). The CDR3 covers 14 residues. Trimming cost V 7 bases and J 6 bases, with 13 bases left between them. CDR3 DNA: TGTGCCAGCACCCCTGGGGCCTTTAATTCACCCCTCCACTTT. Its protein product is CASTPGAFNSPLHF.

This clone was seen a handful of times. The rearrangement uses TRBV6-5 and TRBJ1-4; D ambiguous. V was cut by 7 bases and J by 3 bases, with 9 bases left in between. The CDR3 is made up of 13 amino acids. The germline CDR1 and CDR2 sequences are MNHEY and SVGAGI. The CDR3 region is CASKEGANEKLFF. CDR3 DNA: TGTGCCAGCAAGGAGGGAGCTAATGAAAAACTGTTTTTT.

The V and J genes are TRBV9 and TRBJ2-2; 8 nucleotides match TRBD2. After removal of 4 bases from V and 2 bases from J, the junction contained 13 bases not matched to a gene. The CDR3 length is 18 residues. Germline V CDR1 and CDR2: SGDLS, YYNGEE. The CDR3 DNA follows: TGTGCCAGCAGCCCCAGGGGATTAGCGGGGAAAAACACCGGGGAGCTGTTTTTT. This sequence encodes CASSPRGLAGKNTGELFF.

The table lists this clone with a few counts. CDR3 nucleotides: TGCGCCAGCAGTTTAGGACAGGGGGTACTGGATACTGAAGCTTTCTTT. This translates into CASSLGQGVLDTEAFF. The rearrangement links TRBV5-1 to TRBJ1-1; 10 nucleotides align to TRBD1. Germline loops: CDR1 SGHRS, CDR2 YFSETQ. Trimming cost V 5 bases and J 5 bases; bases outside gene matches: 12. This CDR3 region has 16 residues. Supplemented by reference TRBV5-1 and TRBJ1-1, the full variable domain reads KAGVTQTPRYLIKTRGQQVTLSCSPISGHRSVSWYQQTPGQGLQFLFEYFSETQRNKGNFPGRFSGRQFSNSRSEMNVSTLELGDSALYLCASSLGQGVLDTEAFFGQGTRLTVV.

CDR3 in DNA: TGTGCCAGCAGCTTATTCACCAGGAATGAGCAGTTCTTC. This gives the protein CASSLFTRNEQFF. The chain couples TRBV7-9 to TRBJ2-1; D is undetermined. Deletions cut 2 bases from V and 7 bases from J, with 9 bases between. CDR3 length: 13 residues. Germline CDR1 and CDR2: SEHNR and FQNEAQ (reference sequence). The full variable domain, its missing parts supplied by reference TRBV7-9 and TRBJ2-1, is DTGVSQNPRHKITKRGQNVTFRCDPISEHNRLYWYRQTLGQGPEFLTYFQNEAQLEKSRLLSDRFSAERPKGSFSTLEIQRTEQGDSAMYLCASSLFTRNEQFFGPGTRLTVL.

V and J are TRBV7-2 and TRBJ1-5, with TRBD1 matching 7 bases. The V gene end was trimmed by 0 bases and the J gene end by 6 bases; junction bases not matched to a gene: 8. The germline gives CDR1 SGHTA, CDR2 FQGNSA. There are 16 residues in the CDR3. This chain's CDR3 is CASSLAGRGVSQPQHF. The CDR3, as DNA: TGTGCCAGCAGCTTAGCGGGCAGGGGGGTTAGTCAGCCCCAGCATTTT.

This rearrangement joins TRBV7-3 to TRBJ2-3, with 11 positions matching TRBD1. With 3 bases clipped from V and 2 bases from J, the junction kept 4 bases outside the gene matches. Germline V CDR1 and CDR2: SGHTA, FQGTGA. This CDR3 comprises 16 residues. The CDR3 spells CASSFGTGGNTDTQYF. The CDR3 DNA sequence: TGTGCCAGCAGCTTTGGGACAGGGGGTAACACAGATACGCAGTATTTT.

This chain joins TRBV5-8 and TRBJ1-2; 7 bases agree with TRBD1. Germline assignment: CDR1 SGHTS and CDR2 YDEGEE. The CDR3 loop spans 13 amino acids. With V trimmed by 7 bases and J by 7 bases, 10 bases remained unmatched. This CDR3 reads CASSKGGEFGYTF. As DNA, the CDR3 is TGTGCCAGCTCGAAAGGGGGCGAGTTTGGCTACACCTTC. The full variable domain, its missing parts supplied by reference TRBV5-8 and TRBJ1-2, is EAGVTQSPTHLIKTRGQQATLRCSPISGHTSVYWYQQALGLGLQFLLWYDEGEERNRGNFPPRFSGRQFPNYSSELNVNALELEDSALYLCASSKGGEFGYTFGSGTRLTVV.

The chain carries TRBV5-5 and TRBJ1-2; TRBD1 matches at 8 bases. The CDR3 is made up of 14 amino acids. CDR1 is SGHKS and CDR2 is YYEKEE in the germline V gene (reference sequence). Germline trimming cut 2 bases from V and 8 bases from J; bases unmatched to any gene: 8. In DNA form, the CDR3 reads TGTGCCAGCAGCTTAAATACAGGGGGTGGAGGCTACACCTTC. It translates to CASSLNTGGGGYTF.

The chain carries TRBV29-1 and TRBJ2-7, with no clear D. Germline CDR1 SQVTM, CDR2 ANQGSEA. V lost 5 bases to trimming and J lost 0 bases, with 5 bases between them. The CDR3 contains 11 residues. CDR3 residues: CSVLRSYEQYF. The CDR3 DNA is TGCAGCGTTCTTCGCTCCTACGAGCAGTACTTC.

The chain recombines TRBV18 with TRBJ2-5, with D hard to call. With 4 bases removed from V and 5 bases from J, the gap between germline ends came to 5 bases. The germline gives CDR1 KGHSH, CDR2 LQKENI. The CDR3 extends over 11 amino acids. CDR3 sequence: CASSLRETQYF. The CDR3 nucleotides read TGTGCCAGCTCACTACGGGAGACCCAGTACTTC.

The genes are TRBV5-8 and TRBJ2-7; 7 bases fit TRBD1. The CDR3 sequence is 17 residues long. With V trimmed by 0 bases and J by 3 bases, 12 bases remained unmatched. In germline, CDR1 is SGHTS, CDR2 YDEGEE. The CDR3, as DNA: TGTGCCAGCAGCTTGGGTTATACACAGGGGCCTTACTACGAGCAGTACTTC. This codes for CASSLGYTQGPYYEQYF.